The T cell receptor (beta chain) described here comes from a study of T-cell memory formation after mild COVID-19. TCRdb analysed the 5' RACE reads with MiXCR anew, one entry per CDR3 protein. Here the sample spans 500,000 to 550,000 distinct CDR3 sequences, just over 20% being singletons. The germline CDR1 and CDR2 sequences are SQVTM and ANQGSEA. The V gene lost 7 bases and the J gene lost 0 bases, with 8 bases spanning the gap. This CDR3 is 12 amino acids long. This clonotype came up a few times. The chain employs TRBV29-1 and TRBJ2-3, with D unresolved. The origin of this receptor is an adult woman who had mild COVID-19 (a few samples of this study predate the infection). Cell type and time point are not known. Material: PBMCs or a T cell subset sorted from them (not recorded which). The CDR3 here is CSASESTDTQYF. Here the CDR3 DNA reads TGCAGCGCTTCCGAGAGCACAGATACGCAGTATTTT.